The rows below give T cell receptor beta chains drawn from one sample of a study of blood T cell repertoires in COVID-19. Using immunoSEQ multiplex PCR, the repertoire was profiled, and TCRdb retains in-frame clones only, with some absent. Seen here are tens of thousands of clones, 70% to 90% observed once, and the top ten hold 1.6%. The sample consisted of peripheral blood. The receptor set was obtained from a man aged 60 to 69 with acute or convalescent COVID-19. CDR3s include the opening cysteine and the closing phenylalanine or tryptophan. The D gene is left open where the match is weak. Size is omitted from some rows. Given values are once, few, many or a class for expanded clones.

CDR3 DNA	CDR3 protein	V gene	D gene	clone size	J gene
TGTGCCAGCAGTCTGTTTAGCGGATACAATGAGCAGTTCTTC	CASSLFSGYNEQFF	TRBV7-3	.	.	TRBJ2-1
TGTGCCAGCAGCGTACAGTTGAACACTGAAGCTTTCTTT	CASSVQLNTEAFF	TRBV9	.	.	TRBJ1-1
TGTGCCAGCGGGGCCGACGGATACTCCTACGAGCAGTACTTC	CASGADGYSYEQYF	TRBV7-3	.	.	TRBJ2-7
TGTGCCAGCAGCACCCCCGGGACAGGGCCTCACGAGCAGTACTTC	CASSTPGTGPHEQYF	TRBV5-4	TRBD1	.	TRBJ2-7
TGTGCCAGCAGCTTAGGAGGGTTCGGCTACACCTTC	CASSLGGFGYTF	TRBV7-8	.	.	TRBJ1-2
TGCGCCACAAAGGGAGCGGGGTGGGGGTTGAACACTGAAGCTTTCTTT	CATKGAGWGLNTEAFF	TRBV10-2	.	.	TRBJ1-1
TGTGCCAGCAGCCACTTGGCAGGGAGCAATCAGCCCCAGCATTTT	CASSHLAGSNQPQHF	TRBV7-8	.	.	TRBJ1-5
TGCAGCGTTGGGTCTTTGGCAGGGACTAACTATGGCTACACCTTC	CSVGSLAGTNYGYTF	TRBV29-1	.	.	TRBJ1-2
TGTGCCAGCCGGGGGTTGAACACAGATACGCAGTATTTT	CASRGLNTDTQYF	TRBV19	.	.	TRBJ2-3
TGTGCCAGCAGCCTCCTGTGGGGGGGTGTACAAGATGAGCAGTTCTTC	CASSLLWGGVQDEQFF	TRBV14	TRBD2	.	TRBJ2-1
TGTGCCAGCAGCTTAGGAAATGCGGGGACGAATGAGCAGTTCTTC	CASSLGNAGTNEQFF	TRBV7-7	.	.	TRBJ2-1
TGTGCCAGCACTCGAACAGGGGAGCGAGAGACCCAGTACTTC	CASTRTGERETQYF	TRBV6-5	TRBD1	.	TRBJ2-5
TGTGCCAGCAGCTTCGTGACAGGGGGGTCAGAGACCCAGTACTTC	CASSFVTGGSETQYF	TRBV5-4	TRBD1	once	TRBJ2-5
TGTGCCAGCAGAGATGTGGAGTGGGGCTCTGAAGCTTTCTTT	CASRDVEWGSEAFF	TRBV14	.	.	TRBJ1-1
TGTGCCAGCAGCTTAGCCGGGACTCCCTACGAGCAGTACTTC	CASSLAGTPYEQYF	TRBV3-1/TRBV3-2	.	few	TRBJ2-7
TGTGCCAGCAGTTCCCGGACAGGGGAAAATCAGCCCCAGCATTTT	CASSSRTGENQPQHF	TRBV5-5	TRBD1	.	TRBJ1-5
TGTGCCAGCAGCCAGTCCCAGGGACTTGGCAATGAGCAGTTCTTC	CASSQSQGLGNEQFF	TRBV3-1/TRBV3-2	.	.	TRBJ2-1
TGTGCTAGTGGGTCAAACACGTACCCCAACGGGGAGCTGTTTTTT	CASGSNTYPNGELFF	TRBV12-5	.	.	TRBJ2-2
TGTGCCACCTCATTGAGCGCCAGCTCTGGAAACACCATATATTTT	CATSLSASSGNTIYF	TRBV15	.	.	TRBJ1-3
TGTGCCAGCCTCCGGGGGGTCACTGAAGCTTTCTTT	CASLRGVTEAFF	TRBV2	.	.	TRBJ1-1
TGCAGTGCTAGTATAGGGGGGGGCCGGCCCCGTGAGCAGTTCTTC	CSASIGGGRPREQFF	TRBV20-1	.	once	TRBJ2-1
TGTGCCAGCAGGGGGACAGGGGGTGAAAAACTGTTTTTT	CASRGTGGEKLFF	TRBV6-1	TRBD1	.	TRBJ1-4
TGTGCCAGCAGCTCGGAGGTGGGCACAGATACGCAGTATTTT	CASSSEVGTDTQYF	TRBV9	.	once	TRBJ2-3
TGTGCCAGCAGCCGCATGGGACACGGCAATGAGCAGTTCTTC	CASSRMGHGNEQFF	TRBV7-9	.	once	TRBJ2-1
TGTGCCAGCAGCATGACAGACCTCAATGAGCAGTTCTTC	CASSMTDLNEQFF	TRBV5-4	.	.	TRBJ2-1
TGTGCCAGCAGCCTAGGTCCCGGTGGAAACACCATATATTTT	CASSLGPGGNTIYF	TRBV5-5	.	.	TRBJ1-3
TGTGCCAGTAGTGAAGGACAGGGGTCCTACAATGAGCAGTTCTTC	CASSEGQGSYNEQFF	TRBV19	TRBD1	.	TRBJ2-1
TGTGCCACCAGCTCAGGCAGGGGTAATGGCTACACCTTC	CATSSGRGNGYTF	TRBV15	.	.	TRBJ1-2
TGTGCCAGCAGTTCGACCCAGACAGCGTCTAACTATGGCTACACCTTC	CASSSTQTASNYGYTF	TRBV6-5	.	few	TRBJ1-2
TGTGCCTGGAGTGTGGGAGTGGGTGGAAACACCATATATTTT	CAWSVGVGGNTIYF	TRBV30	.	.	TRBJ1-3
TGTGCCAGCCAGGGATATTCCGGGGAGCTGTTTTTT	CASQGYSGELFF	TRBV2	.	.	TRBJ2-2
TGTGCCAGCAGCTTGGGGGGGCCAGCCCGAAGATCTAACTATGGCTACACCTTC	CASSLGGPARRSNYGYTF	TRBV5-6	.	.	TRBJ1-2
TGCGCCAGCACCATGGGGGACAGGGTTTTATATGGCTACACCTTC	CASTMGDRVLYGYTF	TRBV5-1	TRBD1	.	TRBJ1-2
TGTGCCAGCAGCTTAGTCGCAGGGGGGAACTATGGCTACACCTTC	CASSLVAGGNYGYTF	TRBV7-2	TRBD1	.	TRBJ1-2
TGTGCCAGCAGCGTAGCTCTGGCGGGGGGCACAGATACGCAGTATTTT	CASSVALAGGTDTQYF	TRBV9	TRBD2	.	TRBJ2-3
TGTGCCAGCAGCTCCTCGGGACAGGGGGCATTATCGACGAAGTTCTTC	CASSSSGQGALSTKFF	TRBV7-9	TRBD1	.	TRBJ2-1
TGTGCCAGCAGCCTCACCAGGGCAGGACCCCTCCACTTT	CASSLTRAGPLHF	TRBV3-1/TRBV3-2	.	.	TRBJ1-6